The entry below describes one T cell receptor (beta chain). This sample was included in a study of blood T cells in healthy people across ages. The CDR3 spans 22 residues. In germline, CDR1 is SGHAT, CDR2 FQDESV (reference sequence). Trimming at V came to 5 bases and at J to 0 bases, leaving 26 bases not matched to a gene. A second PCR of 7 to 11 cycles used a sample-barcoded 5' primer and a J-beta primer mix. The template-switch adaptor was a 5' adaptor with 12 random nucleotides. It tagged each cDNA molecule. One entry per CDR3 protein, called by TCRdb with MiXCR from the 5' RACE reads. The top ten hold roughly 8.2% of the sample, which has over a million distinct CDR3 sequences, around 39% seen once.

The sample was blood. This chain connects TRBV11-1 to TRBJ2-7; 9 nucleotides align to TRBD2. The TCR was taken from a woman between 18 and 29 years old in good health. CDR3 DNA sequence: TGTGCCAGCAGCCTGGTCCTCCATAGCGGGAGAGGCCTTAACTTTAGCTCCTACGAGCAGTACTTC. It yields the protein CASSLVLHSGRGLNFSSYEQYF.